This T cell receptor (beta chain) was captured in a study of T cells in Graves' hyperthyroidism and ophthalmopathy. Researchers took RNA transcripts and amplified the TCR beta CDR3 regions from them. A first-round RT-PCR of the TCR CDR3 used the HTBI primer set. TCRdb re-called the multiplex PCR reads with MiXCR, one entry per CDR3 protein. The profile shows a few hundred thousand distinct CDR3 sequences, around 16% of them singletons. With 8 bases removed from V and 0 bases from J, the gap between germline ends came to 17 bases. Looked up from germline, CDR1 is DFQATT and CDR2 is SNEGSKA (reference sequence). The CDR3 loop spans 15 amino acids. As to this clonotype: A much more abundant neighbour one base away suggests this may be a read error.

Used for diagnoses were clinical symptoms, serum thyroxine and TRAb, thyroid ultrasound and orbital computed tomography. The sequenced material came from blood. The chain uses TRBV20-1 and TRBJ2-1, with a possible D match to TRBD2 (5 bases). This clonotype was sampled from a woman under 30 with Graves' hyperthyroidism that later progressed to Graves' ophthalmopathy. The CDR3 DNA reads as TGCAGTACTGAGAAGGGAGCCGGCTCCTACAATGAGCAGTTCTTC. Residues: CSTEKGAGSYNEQFF.